This T cell receptor beta chain was retrieved from a study of early T cells in non-severe SARS-CoV-2 infection. V shed 1 base and J shed 6 bases, with 13 bases lying between them. Germline CDR1 MDHEN, CDR2 SYDVKM. The CDR3 spans 14 residues. This clonotype has at least ten counts. TCRdb independently ran MiXCR on the 5' RACE reads; one entry per CDR3 protein. The table shows some 57,000 distinct CDR3 sequences, with around 12% occurring only once. The source material was whole blood. V and J are TRBV28 and TRBJ2-7; D may match TRBD1 or TRBD2 (5 bases each). The receptor comes from an adult who was a healthcare worker with PCR-confirmed SARS-CoV-2 infection or an uninfected control (not recorded which). DNA of the CDR3: TGTGCCAGCAGTTTATTAGGGACCCCTCGCGAGCAGTACTTC. Amino acid sequence: CASSLLGTPREQYF.